Shown below are 17 T cell receptor beta chains from a single sample sequenced in a study of human T cells and chemical hapten exposure. TCRdb used MiXCR to reprocess the 5' RACE reads, holding one entry per CDR3 protein. The sample consists of about 80,000 distinct CDR3 sequences, roughly 15% of them appearing once. It was unfractionated whole blood from which total RNA was extracted. These receptors were obtained from a female donor in good health.

The chain carries TRBV4-3 and TRBJ2-3, with 10 bases that match TRBD2. V lost 0 bases and J lost 6; bases outside the gene matches: 6. There are 16 residues in the CDR3. Germline loops: CDR1 LGHNA, CDR2 YSLEER. The CDR3 region has the DNA TGCGCCAGCAGCCAAGATCTAGCGGGGGCCAGGGATACGCAGTATTTT. Its protein product is CASSQDLAGARDTQYF.

In its sample, this clonotype was seen a few times. The chain has TRBV7-2 and TRBJ2-7; D is unresolved. In germline, CDR1 is SGHTA, CDR2 FQGNSA. This CDR3 region has 14 residues. The V and J ends lost 5 bases and 6 bases respectively, with 17 bases between them. The CDR3 region has the DNA TGTGCCAGCAGCCACCCGGGCCCCGGAGCCGAGCAGTACTTC. Translating it yields CASSHPGPGAEQYF.

Only a few counts were recorded for this clonotype. The gene calls are TRBV7-2 and TRBJ2-3, with 7 bases identical to TRBD1. CDR3 size: 17 residues. Germline V gene lookup returns CDR1 SGHTA and CDR2 FQGNSA. V shed 5 bases, J shed 2 bases, and the junction held 13 bases outside the gene matches. DNA of the CDR3: TGTGCCAGCAGCCTCTCGGCGACAGGGTTTTTCACAGATACGCAGTATTTT. This gives the protein CASSLSATGFFTDTQYF.

The V and J genes are TRBV28 and TRBJ2-5, with no clear D. Trimming left V 7 bases short and J 4 bases short, with 10 bases between. Germline V gene sequence: CDR1 MDHEN, CDR2 SYDVKM. The CDR3 totals 12 residues. This chain's CDR3 is CASTNVVETQYF. The CDR3 DNA is TGTGCCAGCACTAACGTGGTAGAGACCCAGTACTTC. The whole variable domain, remainder taken from reference TRBV28 and TRBJ2-5, is DVKVTQSSRYLVKRTGEKVFLECVQDMDHENMFWYRQDPGLGLRLIYFSYDVKMKEKGDIPEGYSVSREKKERFSLILESASTNQTSMYLCASTNVVETQYFGPGTRLLVL.

This clonotype was recorded a few times. V is TRBV9 and J is TRBJ1-2; the D gene is possibly TRBD1 (6 bases). The CDR3 extends over 16 amino acids. Trimming stripped 6 bases from V and 8 bases from J, with 26 bases between. Germline-derived CDR1 and CDR2 are SGDLS and YYNGEE. In nucleotides, the CDR3 is TGTGCCAGCACCCCCCTTAACAGGGTCGCGGGGGGGGGCTACACCTTC. Protein: CASTPLNRVAGGGYTF.

The genes are TRBV4-3 and TRBJ1-4, with a weak D call TRBD1 (5 bases). Trimming took 0 bases from V and 4 from J, leaving 9 bases between them. Looked up from germline, CDR1 is LGHNA and CDR2 is YSLEER. The CDR3 is made up of 15 amino acids. The CDR3 DNA follows: TGCGCCAGCAGCCAAGAGGGGCTCTTTAATGAAAAACTGTTTTTT. The encoded protein is CASSQEGLFNEKLFF.

This clonotype was found a few times. The rearrangement links TRBV7-9 to TRBJ1-6; 8 bases agree with TRBD1. The CDR3 totals 15 residues. V was clipped by 5 bases and J by 9 bases; unmatched bases: 9. The germline V gene encodes CDR1 SEHNR and CDR2 FQNEAQ (reference sequence). The CDR3 coding sequence is TGTGCCAGCAGCGACCGGACAGGGACGGTTTCACCCCTCCACTTT. As protein: CASSDRTGTVSPLHF.

This chain connects TRBV5-8 to TRBJ2-3, with D maybe TRBD2 (6 bases). Per germline, CDR1 SGHTS and CDR2 YDEGEE. The germline V and J ends were trimmed by 7 bases and 1 base, with 13 bases remaining between them. This CDR3 region has 14 residues. The CDR3 here is CASLRDFRTDTQYF. The CDR3 DNA follows: TGTGCCAGCCTACGGGACTTCCGCACAGATACGCAGTATTTT.

The rearrangement uses TRBV5-1 and TRBJ1-1; maybe TRBD1 (5 bases). V shed 5 bases and J shed 5 bases, with 16 bases lying between them. This CDR3 contains 14 residues. CDR1 is SGHRS, CDR2 YFSETQ, per germline. The CDR3 reads CASSGALGRTEAFF. The CDR3 DNA reads as TGCGCCAGCAGTGGGGCTCTAGGTCGGACTGAAGCTTTCTTT.

The V call is TRBV24-1, the J call TRBJ2-2; D is uncertain. The CDR3 totals 13 residues. V lost 4 bases and J 3 bases, leaving 5 bases between the germline ends. CDR1 is KGHDR and CDR2 is SFDVKD in the germline V gene. CDR3 nucleotides: TGTGCCACCAGTGACACCTACACCGGGGAGCTGTTTTTT. It translates to CATSDTYTGELFF.

The V gene is TRBV5-5, the J gene TRBJ2-7; 7 nucleotides match TRBD1. The CDR3 spans 14 residues. The junction had 10 bases not matched to a gene; V was cut back by 3 bases and J by 7 bases. Germline V gene data show CDR1 as SGHKS and CDR2 as YYEKEE (reference sequence). The CDR3 is CASSSGQEPGEQYF. In nucleotides, the CDR3 is TGTGCCAGCAGCTCAGGACAGGAACCGGGGGAGCAGTACTTC.

In nucleotides, the CDR3 is TGCAGCGTTTCTGACTTGGCCCCCGGTGGCTACACCTTC. Its translation is CSVSDLAPGGYTF. The chain combines TRBV29-1 with TRBJ1-2; D unresolved. CDR1 is SQVTM and CDR2 is ANQGSEA in the germline V gene. V shed 5 bases and J shed 7 bases, with 17 bases lying between them. The CDR3 extends over 13 amino acids.

This clonotype was picked up a small number of times. The chain combines TRBV20-1 with TRBJ2-3; D is possibly TRBD2 (6 bases). V lost 0 bases and J 1 base, leaving 17 bases between the germline ends. Germline values: CDR1 DFQATT, CDR2 SNEGSKA (reference sequence). This CDR3 is built from 17 residues. CDR3: CSARDVSRGGGTDTQYF. In DNA, the CDR3 is TGCAGTGCTAGAGATGTGAGTAGAGGAGGGGGCACAGATACGCAGTATTTT.

The rearrangement links TRBV10-3 to TRBJ2-7, with 13 bases matching TRBD2. This CDR3 contains 14 residues. The V and J ends lost 3 bases and 7 bases, in that order; junction bases with no gene match: 3. Per germline, CDR1 ENHRY and CDR2 SYGVKD. The chain's CDR3 is CAISDVTSGGEQYF. CDR3 bases: TGTGCCATCAGTGATGTGACTAGCGGGGGGGAGCAGTACTTC.

The chain has TRBV4-1 and TRBJ2-1; 9 bases map to TRBD2. Germline lookup yields CDR1 MGHRA and CDR2 YSYEKL. The CDR3 loop spans 17 amino acids. After removal of 1 base from V and 4 bases from J, the junction contained 8 bases not matched to a gene. The CDR3 sequence is CASSQGRLADTYNEQFF. The CDR3 DNA reads as TGCGCCAGCAGCCAAGGGAGACTAGCGGATACTTACAATGAGCAGTTCTTC.

Relative to its sample, this clonotype is medium-sized (0.01 to 0.1%). The chain couples TRBV20-1 to TRBJ1-1; the D gene is possibly TRBD1 (5 bases). With 3 bases removed from V and 5 bases from J, the gap between germline ends came to 16 bases. This CDR3 comprises 14 residues. CDR1 DFQATT and CDR2 SNEGSKA come from the germline V gene (reference sequence). The CDR3 DNA sequence: TGCAGTGCTAGGGAGGCGGGGGTTCATACTGAAGCTTTCTTT. Translation gives CSAREAGVHTEAFF.

About this clonotype itself: A much larger clone lies a single base off, so this may be a read error. This chain links TRBV5-6 with TRBJ2-2; the D is unclear. Deletions cut 2 bases from V and 6 bases from J, with 5 bases between. The germline V gene has CDR1 SGHDT and CDR2 YYEEEE. The CDR3 is 12 amino acids. The CDR3 nucleotides read TGTGCCAGCAGCTTTCCCGCCGGGGAGCTGTTTTTT. Translation gives CASSFPAGELFF.